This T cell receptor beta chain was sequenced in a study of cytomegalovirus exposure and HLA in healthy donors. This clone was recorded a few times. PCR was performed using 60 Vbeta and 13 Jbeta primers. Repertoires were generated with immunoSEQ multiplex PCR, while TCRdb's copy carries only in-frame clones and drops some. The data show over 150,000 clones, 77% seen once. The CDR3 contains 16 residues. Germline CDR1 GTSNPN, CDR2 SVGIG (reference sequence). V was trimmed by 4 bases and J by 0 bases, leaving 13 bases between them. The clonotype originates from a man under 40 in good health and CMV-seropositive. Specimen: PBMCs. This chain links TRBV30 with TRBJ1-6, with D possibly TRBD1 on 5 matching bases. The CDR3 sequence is CAWNGGGVSYNSPLHF. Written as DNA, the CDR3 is TGTGCCTGGAACGGTGGAGGGGTCTCCTATAATTCACCCCTCCACTTT.